The 9 T cell receptor beta chains below were found in one sample sequenced in a study of T-cell reconstitution after alpha-beta-depleted transplantation in children. Unique molecular identifiers were used to barcode this TCRbeta library. TCRdb re-derived calls from the PCR reads in MiXCR, one entry per CDR3 protein. The profile shows fewer than 700,000 distinct CDR3 sequences, around 23% of them singletons. The material sequenced was PBMCs, mostly from graft donor cells, taken 360 days after TCRalphabeta/CD19-depleted stem cell transplant. Receptors were obtained from a boy younger than two who had a stem cell transplant for acute myeloid leukemia, so the T cells may come from the graft donor.

The chain employs TRBV2 and TRBJ2-5; D may be TRBD1 or TRBD2 (5 bases each). The CDR3 spans 14 residues. V shed 1 base and J shed 3 bases, with 9 bases lying between them. The germline gives CDR1 SNHLY, CDR2 FYNNEI. CDR3 in amino acids: CASSEGGTEETQYF. The CDR3 DNA reads TGTGCCAGCAGTGAAGGTGGGACGGAAGAGACCCAGTACTTC.

The chain employs TRBV20-1 and TRBJ2-7; D unresolved. Per germline, CDR1 DFQATT and CDR2 SNEGSKA (reference sequence). This CDR3 is 12 amino acids long. The V gene lost 5 bases and the J gene lost 0 bases, with 8 bases spanning the gap. The CDR3 protein is CSAGRNSYEQYV. The CDR3 DNA follows: TGCAGTGCTGGGCGGAACTCCTACGAGCAGTACGTC.

The rearrangement links TRBV4-3 to TRBJ1-2; D is undetermined. The CDR3 runs to 15 residues. Per the germline V gene, CDR1 is LGHNA and CDR2 is YSLEER. V was trimmed by 0 bases and J by 4 bases, leaving 12 bases between them. CDR3 amino acids: CASSQEKGASYGYTF. CDR3 bases: TGCGCCAGCAGCCAAGAGAAGGGAGCCAGCTATGGCTACACCTTC.

The chain uses TRBV12-3 or TRBV12-4 and TRBJ2-1, with D perhaps matching TRBD1 (6 bases). Trimming stripped 7 bases from V and 4 bases from J, with 17 bases between. The CDR3 covers 15 residues. For the CDR3, the DNA is TGTGCCAGCAATCGAAGGAGACAGGAGTACAATGAGCAGTTCTTC. Translation gives CASNRRRQEYNEQFF.

The chain carries TRBV5-1 and TRBJ2-5, with D maybe TRBD1 (6 bases). The CDR3 has 13 amino acids. Germline CDR1 is SGHRS and CDR2 is YFSETQ. The germline V and J ends were trimmed by 3 bases and 3 bases, with 9 bases remaining between them. CDR3 DNA sequence: TGCGCCAGCAGCTGGACAGTTGAAGAGACCCAGTACTTC. Translation gives CASSWTVEETQYF.

This clonotype came up many times. The chain links TRBV5-1 to TRBJ2-5; TRBD2 matches at 9 bases. V trimming: 6 bases; J trimming: 1 base; junction bases outside the gene matches: 10. Germline V gene data show CDR1 as SGHRS and CDR2 as YFSETQ. There are 16 residues in the CDR3. The CDR3 DNA reads as TGCGCCAGCACCCGGGGGACTAGCCGCTTCCAAGAGACCCAGTACTTC. Amino acids: CASTRGTSRFQETQYF. Full variable domain (remainder filled in from reference TRBV5-1 and TRBJ2-5): KAGVTQTPRYLIKTRGQQVTLSCSPISGHRSVSWYQQTPGQGLQFLFEYFSETQRNKGNFPGRFSGRQFSNSRSEMNVSTLELGDSALYLCASTRGTSRFQETQYFGPGTRLLVL.

The chain uses TRBV29-1 and TRBJ1-1; D is unclear. The CDR3 totals 10 residues. CDR1 is SQVTM, CDR2 ANQGSEA, per germline. Deletions cut 5 bases from V and 11 bases from J, with 12 bases between. For the CDR3, the DNA is TGCAGCGTTTTTGCCTCCGGGGCTTTCTTT. This gives the protein CSVFASGAFF.

The gene calls are TRBV5-1 and TRBJ2-1; D might be TRBD1 or TRBD2, each matching 5 bases. The V gene's germline CDR1 is SGHRS and CDR2 YFSETQ. V was cut by 3 bases and J by 4 bases, with 17 bases left in between. The CDR3 runs to 16 residues. The CDR3 region has the DNA TGCGCCAGCAGCTCTTGGGGCGGGTCCCCGTACAATGAGCAGTTCTTC. Its translation: CASSSWGGSPYNEQFF.

This clonotype has at least ten counts. The chain is built from TRBV7-2 and TRBJ2-1, with a possible D match to TRBD2 (6 bases). This CDR3 region has 16 residues. V dropped 5 bases and J dropped 2 bases, with 16 bases sitting between them. Looked up from germline, CDR1 is SGHTA and CDR2 is FQGNSA. CDR3 in DNA: TGTGCCAGCAGCCCCCCCGGCGGGATTGCCTACAATGAGCAGTTCTTC. Amino acid sequence: CASSPPGGIAYNEQFF. The variable domain in full, completed from reference TRBV7-2 and TRBJ2-1, reads GAGVSQSPSNKVTEKGKDVELRCDPISGHTALYWYRQSLGQGLEFLIYFQGNSAPDKSGLPSDRFSAERTGGSVSTLTIQRTQQEDSAVYLCASSPPGGIAYNEQFFGPGTRLTVL.